The clone carrying this T cell receptor (beta chain) was detected a few times. This may arise from a read error, as a much more abundant clone is one base away. Amplified regions were TCR beta CDR3 sequences from RNA transcripts. First-round RT-PCR targeting the TCR CDR3 was performed with the HTBI primer set. One entry per CDR3 protein, called by TCRdb with MiXCR from the multiplex PCR reads. The repertoire includes roughly 550,000 distinct CDR3 sequences, roughly a sixth of them detected once, and 25% to 30% sits in the top ten. This sample stems from a study of T cells in Graves' hyperthyroidism and ophthalmopathy. V lost 5 bases to trimming and J lost 3 bases, with 14 bases between them. The CDR3 length is 14 residues. The V gene's germline CDR1 is GTSNPN and CDR2 SVGIG (reference sequence).

Source material: blood. The genes are TRBV30 and TRBJ1-5; no clear D gene. The clonotype was recovered from a woman aged 30 to 39 with Graves' ophthalmopathy. The DNA for the CDR3 is TGTGCCTGGGGCTACGGGAGGGCCAATCAGCCCCAGCATTTT. Translated, it gives CAWGYGRANQPQHF.